This entry lists 6 T cell receptor beta chains sequenced from one sample in a study of blood T cell repertoires in COVID-19. Only in-frame clones appear in the TCRdb table, and some are missing; sequencing was by immunoSEQ multiplex PCR. The sample records about 300,000 clones, more than 70% being singletons. Sample: peripheral blood. Every receptor here comes from a man between 18 and 35 years old who had recovered from COVID-19.

This clone appeared a single time. The chain links TRBV7-9 to TRBJ2-1; D not certain. This CDR3 is built from 12 residues. V was cut by 5 bases and J by 8 bases, with 10 bases left in between. Germline CDR1 reads SEHNR; CDR2 reads FQNEAQ (reference sequence). CDR3 protein: CASSQQRYEQFF. The CDR3 DNA is TGTGCCAGCAGCCAGCAGCGCTATGAGCAGTTCTTC.

The chain combines TRBV3-1 (or the pseudogene TRBV3-2) with TRBJ2-1, with 7 bases aligning to TRBD1. V lost 6 bases, J lost 5 bases, and 4 bases stayed unmatched. This CDR3 has 13 amino acids. From germline, CDR1 is LGHDT and CDR2 YNNKEL (reference sequence). CDR3 sequence (DNA): TGTGCCAGCAGAACCGACAGGGACAATGAGCAGTTCTTC. Translation: CASRTDRDNEQFF.

The rearrangement uses TRBV29-1 and TRBJ1-6; TRBD1 matches 7 bases. CDR3 size: 14 residues. The germline V gene encodes CDR1 SQVTM and CDR2 ANQGSEA. Losses at the gene ends were 6 bases for V and 7 bases for J; bases not matched to a gene: 9. The CDR3 DNA reads TGCAGCGTGGCGTCCGACAGGGAAAATTCACCCCTCCACTTT. This codes for CSVASDRENSPLHF.

In this sample, this clone turned up once. The chain couples TRBV9 to TRBJ2-2; 8 bases fit TRBD2. Trimming took 3 bases from V and 10 from J; bases not matched to a gene: 11. Germline CDR1 SGDLS, CDR2 YYNGEE. The CDR3 is 15 residues long. CDR3 in DNA: TGTGCCAGCAGCGCCAGCGGGAGTAGGTGGAAGGAGCTGTTTTTT. Protein sequence: CASSASGSRWKELFF.

This chain connects TRBV7-2 to TRBJ2-1, with TRBD2 matching 8 bases. Trimming cost V 2 bases and J 9 bases; bases outside gene matches: 9. CDR3 size: 15 residues. Germline V gives CDR1 SGHTA, CDR2 FQGNSA. The CDR3 sequence: CASSLTGGQGVEQFF. The CDR3 nucleotides read TGTGCCAGCAGCTTAACGGGGGGGCAAGGGGTTGAGCAGTTCTTC.

CDR3 loop: CASSQGVGEYNEQFF. CDR3 coding DNA: TGTGCCAGCAGCCAAGGGGTTGGAGAGTACAATGAGCAGTTCTTC. The V and J genes are TRBV3-1 (or the pseudogene TRBV3-2) and TRBJ2-1, with D uncertain. The germline gives CDR1 LGHDT, CDR2 YNNKEL (reference sequence). CDR3 size: 15 residues. V shed 1 base and J shed 4 bases, with 11 bases lying between them.